The source of this TCR beta chain is a study of control samples from healthy donors and cancer patients. Data came from immunoSEQ multiplex PCR; TCRdb stores just in-frame clones and leaves some out. The sample has about 110,000 clones; just over 90% are singletons. The germline V and J ends were trimmed by 1 base and 5 bases, with 14 bases remaining between them. The CDR3 extends over 15 amino acids. Germline lookup yields CDR1 MDHEN and CDR2 SYDVKM. The receptor was isolated from a woman aged 18-35 years in good health. The sample consisted of blood. This chain links TRBV28 with TRBJ2-5; D perhaps matches TRBD1 (5 bases). CDR3 bases: TGTGCCAGCAGTTTATCGCCGACAGTCCGGGAGACCCAGTACTTC. Amino acid sequence: CASSLSPTVRETQYF.